A single sample gave rise to the 31 T cell receptor beta chains below, sequenced in a study of identical twins (TCRdb year 2016). Receptor libraries were prepared by 5' RACE. The listed sequencing device is Illumina HiSeq 2000. The public reads were quality trimmed at Q25 with fastp and then assembled into clones with MiXCR by TCRdb, keeping productive beta chains. Every CDR3 protein is listed once, alongside the most common genes and DNA of its rows. The sample table contains more than 650,000 distinct CDR3 sequences; only one count was recorded for roughly 6.2% of them. The biggest ten clones account for roughly 1.8% of the sample. Sequenced: naive T cells sorted from blood. In light of the paper, this sample's cell subset or site label describes: cells isolated with a human naive T-cell isolation kit. The source of these receptors is a man aged 18 to 35 in good health.

This clonotype was counted at least ten times. The V call is TRBV5-1, the J call TRBJ2-5; D may be TRBD1 (6 bases). The germline CDR1 and CDR2 sequences are SGHRS and YFSETQ. The V and J ends lost 6 bases and 2 bases respectively, with 20 bases between them. The CDR3 sequence is 16 residues long. The CDR3 is CASTPDPAGVQETQYF. CDR3 DNA sequence: TGCGCCAGCACCCCGGACCCGGCAGGGGTGCAAGAGACCCAGTACTTC.

This clonotype was counted many times. V is TRBV5-1 and J is TRBJ2-3; D uncertain. The germline V gene encodes CDR1 SGHRS and CDR2 YFSETQ. Trimming took off 6 bases at V and 0 bases at J, with 14 bases between the two ends. CDR3 size: 15 residues. CDR3 coding DNA: TGCGCCAGCATGAAGATAGGCGCTAGCACAGATACGCAGTATTTT. Residues: CASMKIGASTDTQYF.

At least ten counts were recorded for this clonotype. The J gene is TRBJ2-3, the V gene TRBV5-5, with D possibly TRBD1 on 5 matching bases. The CDR3 is made up of 14 amino acids. The V end was cut by 0 bases, the J end by 2 bases, with 7 bases between. CDR1 is SGHKS and CDR2 is YYEKEE in the germline V gene (reference sequence). CDR3 sequence reads: CASSLGQNTDTQYF. The CDR3 DNA is TGTGCCAGCAGCTTGGGACAGAACACAGATACGCAGTATTTT.

The sample holds a few counts of this clonotype. The J gene is TRBJ1-5, the V gene TRBV20-1, with D perhaps matching TRBD1 (6 bases). The CDR3 totals 15 residues. V lost 3 bases and J 2 bases, leaving 14 bases between the germline ends. Germline V gene data show CDR1 as DFQATT and CDR2 as SNEGSKA (reference sequence). The CDR3 DNA is TGCAGTGCTAGCCGGGGGGCGGAGGGCAATCAGCCCCAGCATTTT. This translates into CSASRGAEGNQPQHF.

This clonotype appeared many times. The chain couples TRBV27 to TRBJ2-7; D gene ambiguous. This CDR3 has 13 amino acids. Germline CDR1 is MNHEY and CDR2 is SMNVEV (reference sequence). Trimming took off 5 bases at V and 4 bases at J, with 12 bases between the two ends. CDR3 coding DNA: TGTGCCAGCAGTAATGGACGACTTTACGAGCAGTACTTC. Amino acid sequence: CASSNGRLYEQYF.

This clonotype appeared many times. This chain joins TRBV28 and TRBJ2-1; 11 bases are a match to TRBD2. Germline values: CDR1 MDHEN, CDR2 SYDVKM. The CDR3 runs 15 residues. V dropped 6 bases and J dropped 9; count of bases not matched to a gene: 10. The CDR3 DNA is TGTGCCAGCAGGGACTTAGCGGGAGGGCCGGCTGAGCAGTTCTTC. As protein: CASRDLAGGPAEQFF.

This clonotype has ten or more counts. The chain recombines TRBV12-3 or TRBV12-4 with TRBJ2-3; no clear D gene. The CDR3 extends over 12 amino acids. Trimming removed 3 bases from V and 5 bases from J, with 6 bases in between. The CDR3 loop reads CASSFQRDTQYF. CDR3 DNA: TGTGCCAGCAGTTTTCAGCGAGATACGCAGTATTTT.

This clonotype was counted at least ten times. The chain couples TRBV12-3 or TRBV12-4 to TRBJ1-5; 11 positions agree with TRBD1. This CDR3 has 14 amino acids. With 5 bases clipped from V and 5 bases from J, the junction kept 2 bases outside the gene matches. In DNA, the CDR3 is TGTGCCAGCAGTCGGACAGGGGGCTATCAGCCCCAGCATTTT. It is translated as CASSRTGGYQPQHF.

This clonotype has just a few counts. The gene calls are TRBV11-2 and TRBJ2-7; D might be TRBD1 (6 bases). This CDR3 comprises 14 residues. The ends were cut back, 2 bases at V and 4 bases at J, with 12 bases in the middle. Per germline, CDR1 SGHAT and CDR2 FQNNGV. Here the CDR3 DNA reads TGTGCCAGCAGCTTATCTCCCGACAGGTACGAGCAGTACTTC. The encoded protein is CASSLSPDRYEQYF.

This clonotype was counted ten times or more. The V gene is TRBV5-1, the J gene TRBJ2-7; 11 nucleotides agree with TRBD2. Germline lookup yields CDR1 SGHRS and CDR2 YFSETQ. With V trimmed by 3 bases and J by 2 bases, 16 bases remained unmatched. The CDR3 loop spans 19 amino acids. This chain's CDR3 is CASSSQFSSGRYITYEQYV. Written as DNA, the CDR3 is TGCGCCAGCAGCTCCCAGTTCTCTAGCGGGAGGTACATTACCTACGAGCAGTACGTC.

This clonotype appeared many times. The chain links TRBV12-3 or TRBV12-4 to TRBJ2-5; no definite D call. Trimming shortened V by 7 bases and J by 7 bases, and 13 bases separated the two germline ends. This CDR3 region has 12 residues. The CDR3 nucleotides are TGTGCCAGCACTTCCCCGTCTAGGACCCAGTACTTC. Residues: CASTSPSRTQYF.

The chain carries TRBV12-3 or TRBV12-4 and TRBJ2-7, with D uncertain. V was pared by 6 bases and J by 1 base, with 7 bases between. CDR3 length: 12 amino acids. CDR3 sequence: CASRLASYEQYF. The CDR3 DNA sequence: TGTGCCAGCAGACTTGCATCCTACGAGCAGTACTTC.

This chain connects TRBV19 to TRBJ1-6; TRBD1 aligns across 7 bases. Germline V lookup: CDR1 LNHDA, CDR2 SQIVND (reference sequence). The CDR3 is made up of 14 amino acids. V lost 5 bases and J lost 10; bases outside the gene matches: 8. The CDR3 DNA is TGTGCCAGTAGTCCCACAGGGGTCGCGTCACCCCTCCACTTT. This sequence encodes CASSPTGVASPLHF.

The CDR3 spells CASSLLTKTYEQYV. Here the CDR3 DNA reads TGTGCCAGCAGCTTATTGACTAAAACCTACGAGCAGTACGTC. This chain uses TRBV7-9 with TRBJ2-7; D perhaps matches TRBD2 (5 bases). The CDR3 has 14 residues. Germline-derived CDR1 and CDR2 are SEHNR and FQNEAQ (reference sequence). V was pared by 2 bases and J by 2 bases, with 10 bases between.

The sample holds many counts of this clonotype. The chain is built from TRBV7-2 and TRBJ1-5, with D possibly matching TRBD1 (6 bases). This CDR3 is 14 amino acids long. V was trimmed by 5 bases and J by 3 bases, leaving 11 bases between them. CDR1 is SGHTA, CDR2 FQGNSA, per germline. CDR3 sequence (DNA): TGTGCCAGCAGCCCGGGACATCCCAATCAGCCCCAGCATTTT. Residues: CASSPGHPNQPQHF.

This clonotype has ten or more counts. In DNA form, the CDR3 reads TGTGCCAGCAGGCAAGAGACAGGGAACGAGCAGTACGTC. Amino acid sequence: CASRQETGNEQYV. The chain uses TRBV2 and TRBJ2-7; 7 nucleotides align to TRBD1. This CDR3 region has 13 residues. J was trimmed by 5 bases and V by 6 bases; bases with no gene match: 7. CDR1 is SNHLY and CDR2 is FYNNEI in the germline V gene.

In its sample, this clonotype was seen many times. V and J are TRBV12-3 or TRBV12-4 and TRBJ2-3; 7 nucleotides line up with TRBD1. The ends lost 3 bases at V and 5 bases at J; junction bases unmatched: 8. There are 15 residues in the CDR3. The CDR3 sequence: CASSFPQGNIDTQYF. CDR3 DNA: TGTGCCAGCAGTTTTCCACAGGGGAATATAGATACGCAGTATTTT.

Comments on this clonotype: This may arise from a read error, as a much more abundant clone is one base away. This sequence joins TRBV11-2 and TRBJ1-5; D ambiguous. Germline V gene lookup returns CDR1 SGHAT and CDR2 FQNNGV. The CDR3 consists of 14 residues. CDR3 DNA sequence: TGTGCCAGCAGCCCCTATGGGAGCAATCAGGCCCAGCATTTT. It specifies CASSPYGSNQAQHF.

The sample holds a few counts of this clonotype. This chain uses TRBV11-2 with TRBJ2-3, with 9 bases aligning to TRBD2. CDR1 is SGHAT and CDR2 is FQNNGV in the germline V gene. This CDR3 is built from 18 residues. Germline trimming cut 4 bases from V and 2 bases from J; bases unmatched to any gene: 13. CDR3: CASSYRAFRLAVTDTQYF. CDR3 DNA: TGTGCCAGCAGCTACCGGGCCTTTAGACTAGCGGTCACAGATACGCAGTATTTT.

Note on this clonotype: A much larger clone differs by one base, so this may be a read error. V usage is TRBV11-2 and J usage is TRBJ2-5; TRBD2 matches at 11 bases. The germline V gene encodes CDR1 SGHAT and CDR2 FQNNGV. V lost 4 bases, J lost 4 bases, and 11 bases stayed unmatched. This CDR3 has 17 residues. CDR3 residues: CASSSLKSSGRGETQYF. CDR3 sequence (DNA): TGTGCCAGCAGCTCTCTTAAAAGTAGCGGGAGGGGAGAGACCCAGTACTTC.

The sample holds many counts of this clonotype. The DNA for the CDR3 is TGTGCCAGCAGCTTGACAGGGAGAGGCAATGAGCAGTTCTTC. Amino acid sequence: CASSLTGRGNEQFF. V usage is TRBV7-2 and J usage is TRBJ2-1; TRBD1 matches 7 bases. This CDR3 has 14 amino acids. Germline-derived CDR1 and CDR2 are SGHTA and FQGNSA. J gave up 6 bases and V 3 bases, and 5 bases lay outside the gene matches.

The gene calls are TRBV6-5 and TRBJ2-7; a weak D match, TRBD2 (5 bases). Germline CDR1 and CDR2: MNHEY and SVGAGI. This CDR3 is built from 14 residues. V was pared by 0 bases and J by 4 bases, with 10 bases between. The CDR3 sequence is CASSYSAGTYEQYV. DNA of the CDR3: TGTGCCAGCAGTTACTCCGCGGGTACTTACGAGCAGTACGTC.

This clonotype was counted at least ten times. The rearrangement joins TRBV12-3 or TRBV12-4 to TRBJ1-1; 7 bases fit TRBD1. Unmatched junction bases numbered 10, after V lost 7 bases and J lost 2 bases. This CDR3 region has 15 residues. CDR3 DNA: TGTGCCAGCACCCAGGGGGGGAGGGGAAACACTGAAGCTTTCTTT. Translated, it gives CASTQGGRGNTEAFF.

This clonotype has ten or more counts. DNA of the CDR3: TGCAGCGTTGAGCCAGCGGGAGGGTCTTACGATACGCAGTATTTT. It specifies CSVEPAGGSYDTQYF. The chain recombines TRBV29-1 with TRBJ2-3, with 10 bases fitting TRBD2. The CDR3 has 15 amino acids. CDR1 SQVTM and CDR2 ANQGSEA come from the germline V gene. Trimming took 3 bases from V and 6 from J; bases not matched to a gene: 9.

This clonotype was detected only a few times. The chain links TRBV10-3 to TRBJ2-2, with D perhaps matching TRBD1 or TRBD2 (5 bases each). The CDR3 is 14 residues long. The germline gives CDR1 ENHRY, CDR2 SYGVKD. Trimming pared 6 bases from V and 8 bases from J, leaving 16 bases between. The CDR3 sequence is CAISGTPELGELFF. CDR3 sequence (DNA): TGTGCCATCAGCGGGACGCCGGAGTTAGGGGAGCTGTTTTTT.

This chain links TRBV7-9 with TRBJ1-1, with D hard to call. CDR3 length equals 13 residues. Deletions cut 6 bases from V and 4 bases from J, with 12 bases between. Germline CDR1 reads SEHNR; CDR2 reads FQNEAQ (reference sequence). This CDR3 is CASSGPPSTEAFF. CDR3 nucleotides: TGTGCCAGCAGTGGCCCGCCGAGCACTGAAGCTTTCTTT.

This clonotype was recorded many times. The J gene is TRBJ1-5, the V gene TRBV12-3 or TRBV12-4; possible D gene TRBD1, 5 bases. Trimming cost V 0 bases and J 5 bases, with 14 bases left between them. The CDR3 covers 16 residues. The CDR3 DNA is TGTGCCAGCAGTTTAGCTTCGACGGGGCAAGATCAGCCCCAGCATTTT. It yields the protein CASSLASTGQDQPQHF.

The rearrangement links TRBV27 to TRBJ2-3; D call uncertain. V was shortened by 8 bases and J by 4 bases, with 7 bases between the two germline ends. The CDR3 loop spans 11 amino acids. Germline V gives CDR1 MNHEY, CDR2 SMNVEV (reference sequence). The CDR3, as DNA: TGTGCCAGCGGTACGGCAGATACGCAGTATTTT. The encoded protein is CASGTADTQYF.

This clonotype appeared once. Since a much larger clone is just one base distant, this may be a read error. Likely a read error: the CDR3 ends without its conserved phenylalanine or tryptophan. The chain carries TRBV20-1 and TRBJ1-1; no clear D. Per the germline V gene, CDR1 is DFQATT and CDR2 is SNEGSKA (reference sequence). V was pared by 5 bases and J by 4 bases, with 14 bases between. The CDR3 extends over 13 amino acids. The CDR3 nucleotides read TGCAGTGCTGGCGGGCAAACCCTCACTGAAGCTTTCTTG. Its translation is CSAGGQTLTEAFL.

This clonotype was picked up many times. V usage is TRBV12-3 or TRBV12-4 and J usage is TRBJ2-2; no reliable D call. Trimming pared 5 bases from V and 7 bases from J, leaving 8 bases between. CDR3 length: 12 residues. The CDR3 bases are TGTGCCAGCAGTCCGGGTAGCGGGGAGCTGTTTTTT. This sequence encodes CASSPGSGELFF.

This clonotype occurred a few times. The chain couples TRBV27 to TRBJ2-3; D unresolved. This CDR3 has 14 amino acids. Germline CDR1 is MNHEY and CDR2 is SMNVEV (reference sequence). Trimming shortened V by 1 base and J by 3 bases, and 8 bases separated the two germline ends. CDR3 coding DNA: TGTGCCAGCAGTTTATTTTTCAATACAGATACGCAGTATTTT. Amino acid sequence: CASSLFFNTDTQYF.